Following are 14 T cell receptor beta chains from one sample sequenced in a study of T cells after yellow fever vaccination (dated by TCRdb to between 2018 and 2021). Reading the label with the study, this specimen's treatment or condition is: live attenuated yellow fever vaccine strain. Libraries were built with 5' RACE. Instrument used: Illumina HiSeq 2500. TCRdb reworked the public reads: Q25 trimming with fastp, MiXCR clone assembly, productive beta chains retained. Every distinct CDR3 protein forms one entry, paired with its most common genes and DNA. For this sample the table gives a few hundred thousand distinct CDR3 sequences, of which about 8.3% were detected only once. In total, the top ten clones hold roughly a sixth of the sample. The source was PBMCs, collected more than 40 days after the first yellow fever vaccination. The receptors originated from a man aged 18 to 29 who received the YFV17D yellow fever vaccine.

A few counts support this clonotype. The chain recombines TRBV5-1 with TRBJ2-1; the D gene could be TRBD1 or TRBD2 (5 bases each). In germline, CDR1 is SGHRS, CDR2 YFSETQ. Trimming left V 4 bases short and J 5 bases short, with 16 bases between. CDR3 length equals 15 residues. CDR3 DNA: TGCGCCAGCAGCCCGCTAGTGGGGGAGAACAATGAGCAGTTCTTC. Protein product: CASSPLVGENNEQFF.

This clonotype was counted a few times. The CDR3 protein is CASSYGRGLGSQETQYF. CDR3 sequence (DNA): TGTGCCAGCAGTTATGGTCGGGGGCTCGGAAGCCAAGAGACCCAGTACTTC. The chain is built from TRBV6-2 or TRBV6-3 and TRBJ2-5; D is possibly TRBD1 or TRBD2 (6 bases each). Germline V gene sequence: CDR1 MNHEY, CDR2 SVGEGT. V lost 3 bases to trimming and J lost 1 base, with 18 bases between them. This CDR3 comprises 17 residues.

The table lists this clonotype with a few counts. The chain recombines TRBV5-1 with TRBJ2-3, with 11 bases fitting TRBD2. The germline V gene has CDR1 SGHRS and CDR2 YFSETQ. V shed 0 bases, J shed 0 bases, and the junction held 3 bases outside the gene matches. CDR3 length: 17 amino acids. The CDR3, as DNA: TGCGCCAGCAGCTTGGTTGCTAGCGGGGGGAGCACAGATACGCAGTATTTT. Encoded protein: CASSLVASGGSTDTQYF. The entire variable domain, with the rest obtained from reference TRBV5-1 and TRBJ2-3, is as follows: KAGVTQTPRYLIKTRGQQVTLSCSPISGHRSVSWYQQTPGQGLQFLFEYFSETQRNKGNFPGRFSGRQFSNSRSEMNVSTLELGDSALYLCASSLVASGGSTDTQYFGPGTRLTVL.

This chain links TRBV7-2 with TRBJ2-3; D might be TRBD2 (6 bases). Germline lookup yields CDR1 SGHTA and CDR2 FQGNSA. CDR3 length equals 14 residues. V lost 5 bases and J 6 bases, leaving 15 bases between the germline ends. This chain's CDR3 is CASSTGTPGDTQYF. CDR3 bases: TGTGCCAGCAGCACCGGGACTCCCGGGGATACGCAGTATTTT.

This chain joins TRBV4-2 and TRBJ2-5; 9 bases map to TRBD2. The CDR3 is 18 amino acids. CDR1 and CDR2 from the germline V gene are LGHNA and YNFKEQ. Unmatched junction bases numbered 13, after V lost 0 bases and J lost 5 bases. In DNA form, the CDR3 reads TGTGCCAGCAGCCAAGAGTCGGGGCTAGCGGGGCTCCGGGAGACCCAGTACTTC. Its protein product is CASSQESGLAGLRETQYF.

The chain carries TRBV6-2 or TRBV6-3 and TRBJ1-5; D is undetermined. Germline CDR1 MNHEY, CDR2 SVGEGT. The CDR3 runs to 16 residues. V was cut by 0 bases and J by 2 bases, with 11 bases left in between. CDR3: CASSYSRAVGNQPQHF. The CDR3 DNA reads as TGTGCCAGCAGTTACTCACGGGCGGTGGGCAATCAGCCCCAGCATTTT.

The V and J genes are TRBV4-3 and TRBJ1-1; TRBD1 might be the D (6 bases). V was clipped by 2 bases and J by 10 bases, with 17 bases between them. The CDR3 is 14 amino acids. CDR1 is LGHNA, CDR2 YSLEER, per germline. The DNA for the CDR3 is TGCGCCAGCAGCCAAAAGACAGGAATCGGACCAGCTTTCTTT. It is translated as CASSQKTGIGPAFF.

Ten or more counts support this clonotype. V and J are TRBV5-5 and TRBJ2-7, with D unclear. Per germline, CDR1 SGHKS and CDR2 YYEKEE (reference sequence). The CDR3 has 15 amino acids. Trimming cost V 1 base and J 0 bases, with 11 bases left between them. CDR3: CASSLIALSSYEQYV. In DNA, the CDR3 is TGTGCCAGCAGCTTGATAGCCCTAAGCTCCTACGAGCAGTACGTC.

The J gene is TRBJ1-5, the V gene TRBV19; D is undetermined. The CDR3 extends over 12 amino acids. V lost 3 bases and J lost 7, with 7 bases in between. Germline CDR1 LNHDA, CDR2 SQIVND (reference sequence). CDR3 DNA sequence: TGTGCCAGTAGTATGGGGTACCAGCCCCAGCATTTT. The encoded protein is CASSMGYQPQHF.

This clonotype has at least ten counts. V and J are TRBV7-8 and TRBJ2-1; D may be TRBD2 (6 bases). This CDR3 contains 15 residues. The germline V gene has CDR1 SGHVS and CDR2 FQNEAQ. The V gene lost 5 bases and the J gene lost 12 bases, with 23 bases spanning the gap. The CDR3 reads CASSNRLYFKGGQFF. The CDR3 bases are TGTGCCAGCAGCAACCGACTGTACTTCAAGGGAGGGCAGTTCTTC. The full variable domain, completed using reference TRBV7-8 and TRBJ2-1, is GAGVSQSPRYKVAKRGQDVALRCDPISGHVSLFWYQQALGQGPEFLTYFQNEAQLDKSGLPSDRFFAERPEGSVSTLKIQRTQQEDSAVYLCASSNRLYFKGGQFFGPGTRLTVL.

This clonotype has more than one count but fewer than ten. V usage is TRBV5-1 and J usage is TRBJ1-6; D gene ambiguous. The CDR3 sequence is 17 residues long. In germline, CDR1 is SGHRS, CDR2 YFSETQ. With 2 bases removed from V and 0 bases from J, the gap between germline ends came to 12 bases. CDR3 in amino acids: CASSLWGESSYNSPLHF. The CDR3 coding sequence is TGCGCCAGCAGCTTATGGGGAGAAAGCTCCTATAATTCACCCCTCCACTTT.

The CDR3 region is CASSMATGSEQYV. In DNA, the CDR3 is TGTGCCAGTAGTATGGCGACAGGGTCCGAGCAGTACGTC. The J gene is TRBJ2-7, the V gene TRBV19; 7 bases agree with TRBD1. The V gene end was trimmed by 3 bases and the J gene end by 6 bases; junction bases not matched to a gene: 5. Germline lookup yields CDR1 LNHDA and CDR2 SQIVND (reference sequence). This CDR3 is 13 amino acids long.

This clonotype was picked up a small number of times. The CDR3 protein is CASIQGGSGNEQFF. In DNA, the CDR3 is TGTGCCAGCATCCAAGGGGGCTCAGGGAATGAGCAGTTCTTC. The rearrangement links TRBV7-9 to TRBJ2-1, with 7 bases identical to TRBD1. J lost 7 bases, V lost 7 bases, and 10 bases had no gene match. The germline CDR1 and CDR2 sequences are SEHNR and FQNEAQ (reference sequence). CDR3 length equals 14 residues. The variable domain in full, with the rest retrieved from reference TRBV7-9 and TRBJ2-1, is DTGVSQNPRHKITKRGQNVTFRCDPISEHNRLYWYRQTLGQGPEFLTYFQNEAQLEKSRLLSDRFSAERPKGSFSTLEIQRTEQGDSAMYLCASIQGGSGNEQFFGPGTRLTVL.

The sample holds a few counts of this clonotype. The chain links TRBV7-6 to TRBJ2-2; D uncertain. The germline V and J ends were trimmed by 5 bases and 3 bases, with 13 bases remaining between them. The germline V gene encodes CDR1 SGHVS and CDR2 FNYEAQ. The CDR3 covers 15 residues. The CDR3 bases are TGTGCCAGCAGCATACCCAAAGGACACACCGGGGAGCTGTTTTTT. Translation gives CASSIPKGHTGELFF.